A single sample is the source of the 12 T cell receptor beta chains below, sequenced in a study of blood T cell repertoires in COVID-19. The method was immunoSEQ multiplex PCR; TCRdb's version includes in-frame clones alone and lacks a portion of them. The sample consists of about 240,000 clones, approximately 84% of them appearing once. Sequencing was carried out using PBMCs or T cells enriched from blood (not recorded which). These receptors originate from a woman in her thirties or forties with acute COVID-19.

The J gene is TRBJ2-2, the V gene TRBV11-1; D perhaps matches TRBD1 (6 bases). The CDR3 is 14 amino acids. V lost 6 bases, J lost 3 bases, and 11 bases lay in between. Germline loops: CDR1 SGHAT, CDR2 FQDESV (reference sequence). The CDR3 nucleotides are TGTGCCAGCAGGCCAGGGGATTACACCGGGGAGCTGTTTTTT. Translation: CASRPGDYTGELFF.

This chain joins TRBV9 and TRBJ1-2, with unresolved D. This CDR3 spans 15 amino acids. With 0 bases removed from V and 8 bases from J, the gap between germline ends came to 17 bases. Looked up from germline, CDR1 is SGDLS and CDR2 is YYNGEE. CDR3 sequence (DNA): TGTGCCAGCAGCGTAGCTTCGGGGTCGGGGTACGGCTACACCTTC. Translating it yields CASSVASGSGYGYTF.

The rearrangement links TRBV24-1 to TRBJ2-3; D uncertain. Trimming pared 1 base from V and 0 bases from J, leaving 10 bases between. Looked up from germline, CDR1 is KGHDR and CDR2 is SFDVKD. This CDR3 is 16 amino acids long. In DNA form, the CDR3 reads TGTGCCACCAGTGATTTTTCCGGTTCTAGCACAGATACGCAGTATTTT. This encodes CATSDFSGSSTDTQYF.

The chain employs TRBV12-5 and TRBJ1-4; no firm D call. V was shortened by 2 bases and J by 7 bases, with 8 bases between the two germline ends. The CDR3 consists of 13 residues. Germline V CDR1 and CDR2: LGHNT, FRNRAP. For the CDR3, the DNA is TGTGCTAGTGGTTTGAGACTAGGTGAAAAACTGTTTTTT. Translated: CASGLRLGEKLFF.

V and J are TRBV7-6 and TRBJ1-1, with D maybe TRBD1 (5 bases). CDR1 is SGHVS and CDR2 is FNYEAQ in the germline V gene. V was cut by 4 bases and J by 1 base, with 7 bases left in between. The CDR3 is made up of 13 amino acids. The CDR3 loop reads CASSSGQNTEAFF. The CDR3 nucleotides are TGTGCCAGCAGCTCCGGACAGAACACTGAAGCTTTCTTT.

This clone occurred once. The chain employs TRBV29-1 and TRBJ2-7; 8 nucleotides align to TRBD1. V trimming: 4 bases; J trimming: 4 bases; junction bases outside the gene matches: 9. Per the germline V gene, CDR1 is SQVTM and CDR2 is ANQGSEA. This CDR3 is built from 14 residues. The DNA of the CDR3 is TGCAGCGTTGTAGGGGCAGGGGGCGTTTACGAGCAGTACTTC. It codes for CSVVGAGGVYEQYF.

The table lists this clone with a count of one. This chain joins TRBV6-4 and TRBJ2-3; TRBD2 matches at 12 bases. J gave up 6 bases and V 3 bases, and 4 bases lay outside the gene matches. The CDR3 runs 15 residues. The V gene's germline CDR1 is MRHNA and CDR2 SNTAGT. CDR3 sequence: CASSELAGGWDTQYF. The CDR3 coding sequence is TGTGCCAGCAGTGAACTAGCGGGAGGTTGGGATACGCAGTATTTT.

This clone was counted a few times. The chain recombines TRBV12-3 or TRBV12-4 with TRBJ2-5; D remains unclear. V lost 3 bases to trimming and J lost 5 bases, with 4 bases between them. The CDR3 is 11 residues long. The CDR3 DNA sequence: TGTGCCAGCAGTTTCCAGGAGACCCAGTACTTC. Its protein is CASSFQETQYF.

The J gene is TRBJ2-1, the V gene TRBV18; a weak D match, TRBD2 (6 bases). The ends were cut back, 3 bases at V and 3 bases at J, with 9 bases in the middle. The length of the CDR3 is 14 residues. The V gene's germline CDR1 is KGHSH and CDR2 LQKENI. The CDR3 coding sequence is TGTGCCAGCTCACCTTCTAGCGACTACAATGAGCAGTTCTTC. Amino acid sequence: CASSPSSDYNEQFF.

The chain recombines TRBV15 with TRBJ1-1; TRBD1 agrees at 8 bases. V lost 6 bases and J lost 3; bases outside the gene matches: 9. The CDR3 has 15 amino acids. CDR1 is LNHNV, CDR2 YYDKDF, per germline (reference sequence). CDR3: CATRSWTGRYTEAFF. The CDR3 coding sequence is TGTGCCACCAGGAGTTGGACAGGGAGATACACTGAAGCTTTCTTT.

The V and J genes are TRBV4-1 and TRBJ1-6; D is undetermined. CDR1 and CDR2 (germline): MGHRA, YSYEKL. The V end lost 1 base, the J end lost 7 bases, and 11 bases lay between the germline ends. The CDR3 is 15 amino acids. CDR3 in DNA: TGCGCCAGCAGCCAAGGTGCAGGCGGGAATTCACCCCTCCACTTT. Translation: CASSQGAGGNSPLHF.

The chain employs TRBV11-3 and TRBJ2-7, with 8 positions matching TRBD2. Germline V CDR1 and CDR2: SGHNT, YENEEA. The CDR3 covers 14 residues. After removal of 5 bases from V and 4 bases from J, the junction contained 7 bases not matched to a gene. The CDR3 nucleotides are TGTGCCAGCAGCCTAGGGACTAGGGGTTACGAGCAGTACTTC. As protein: CASSLGTRGYEQYF.